Listed below are T cell receptor beta chains from one sample, sequenced in a study of cytomegalovirus exposure and HLA in healthy donors. Repertoires were generated with immunoSEQ multiplex PCR, while TCRdb's copy carries only in-frame clones and drops some. Of 200,000 or so clones listed, more than 70% are singletons. Sequencing was done on a sample of PBMCs. The receptor set was obtained from a boy younger than 18 in good health and CMV-seronegative. The CDR3 runs from the conserved cysteine through the conserved F or W. A D gene is named only where the DNA matches it firmly. Only some rows state a clone size, as once, few, many or a class for expanded clones.

j_gene	abundance	d_gene	v_gene	CDR3nt	CDR3aa
TRBJ2-6	.	TRBD1	TRBV7-2	TGTGCCAGCAGCACGACCGGGACAGTTAACTCTGGGGCCAACGTCCTGACTTTC	CASSTTGTVNSGANVLTF
TRBJ2-3	.	.	TRBV5-4	TGTGCCAGCAGCCAAACAGCGGGCGGAGATACGCAGTATTTT	CASSQTAGGDTQYF
TRBJ1-3	few	.	TRBV5-1	TGCGCCAGCAGCCCCAACTCTGGAAACACCATATATTTT	CASSPNSGNTIYF
TRBJ1-2	few	TRBD1	TRBV11-3	TGTGCCAGCAGCTCCCCAGGGGGAGCTAACTATGGCTACACCTTC	CASSSPGGANYGYTF
TRBJ1-1	.	.	TRBV20-1	TGCAGTGCTAGAGATCCCCTTGAAGCTTTCTTT	CSARDPLEAFF
TRBJ2-4	.	TRBD1	TRBV28	TGTGCCAGCAGTCCTACATCACCGGGACAGGGAGACATTCAGTACTTC	CASSPTSPGQGDIQYF
TRBJ1-1	.	.	TRBV7-2	TGTGCCAGCAGCCCAAGGGCAGCGGGGGTGAACACTGAAGCTTTCTTT	CASSPRAAGVNTEAFF
TRBJ1-2	.	.	TRBV4-3	TGCGCCAGCAGCCAAGACCTACAGAACTATGGCTACACCTTC	CASSQDLQNYGYTF
TRBJ2-5	few	.	TRBV6-1	TGTGCCAGCAGTGAACGGGAGACCCAGTACTTC	CASSERETQYF
TRBJ1-2	.	.	TRBV27	TGTGCCAGCCGTTACAGGGATGGCTACACCTTC	CASRYRDGYTF
TRBJ1-3	.	.	TRBV5-1	TGCGCCAGCAGCTTCGGAGGGGCTGGAAACACCATATATTTT	CASSFGGAGNTIYF
TRBJ2-7	.	TRBD1	TRBV7-2	TGTGCCAGCAGCTCCGGACAGGTCCCCTCCTACGAGCAGTACTTC	CASSSGQVPSYEQYF
TRBJ2-7	.	TRBD1	TRBV5-1	TGCGCCAGCAGCCCGACAGACAGGGACGAGCAGTACTTC	CASSPTDRDEQYF
TRBJ1-4	.	.	TRBV5-1	TGCGCCAGCAAGGACAGCTATGCGTCTAATGAAAAACTGTTTTTT	CASKDSYASNEKLFF
TRBJ2-7	.	TRBD1	TRBV9	TGTGCCAGCAGCGGGGCTCGGGGACAGGGGCTCTACGAGCAGTACTTC	CASSGARGQGLYEQYF